Included here is one TCR beta chain sequence, with context. Its antigen is unknown. Base-call qualities are not available, and no considerably larger clone is one nucleotide away. This sample was included in a study of T cell clonotyping in hematopoietic cell transplantation (dated by TCRdb to about 2021). For context, the study as a whole: A total of around 140 blood samples were collected in the study from 30 to 45 consecutive transplant recipients and their related donors. Recruitment of patients ran from 2015 to early 2017, and follow-up continued until late 2020 or until death. General findings and caveats noted by the study authors: Recipient repertoires showed only a small fraction of overlap with donor repertoires, and over 95% appeared de novo at the given depth. Broader TCR repertoire diversity after transplant was predicted by Inverse Simpson Index values from donors and from recipients before transplant. The sample size was limited, and CD4 and CD8 repertoire contributions could not be separated because cells were not sorted. A decrease in recipient TCR diversity was observed after transplant, and a progressive increase in pathologically expanded clonotypes was seen from day 30 to day 180.

The immunoSEQ assay, a bias-controlled multiplex PCR using V- and J-specific primers, was used to amplify TCR beta CDR3 regions from genomic DNA. A second PCR step added a proprietary barcode and Illumina adapter sequences to the CDR3 amplicons. An Illumina MiSeq instrument was used for sequencing of the CDR3 libraries. The paper's processing steps were these. immunoSEQ Analyzer 3.0 was used for export and quality control, with R Bioconductor and Immunarch used for downstream analyses. Only productive rearrangements in the normalized downsampled data set were used to calculate repertoire metrics. Pathologically expanded clonotypes were defined as those larger than 5 templates in the normalized cohort. The Inverse Simpson Index served as the measure of repertoire diversity. To capture all clonotypes, CMV-specificity analyses were performed on the non-normalized data set. TCRdb's version of the immuneACCESS table is confined to in-frame rearrangements and falls short of the full clone set. An unresolved V gene accounts for under half of the shortfall where checked; the remainder is of unknown origin. For V, J and clone size, that table is used; D and trimming come from the DNA. This sample is represented by 69,000 or so clones; roughly 94% of them were singletons. Jointly, the top ten make up roughly 1.5% of the sample.

For TCR beta sequencing, blood samples came from the related transplant donors. Nuclei Lysis Solution was used to extract genomic DNA from fresh or cryopreserved unfractionated peripheral blood mononuclear cells. Between the V and J ends, shortened by 1 base and 6 bases respectively, the junction contains 15 bases. The cysteine opens and the phenylalanine closes a CDR3 of 15 amino acids. Here the CDR3 DNA is all that survives: 45 bases in frame from base 1. CDR1 SGHVS and CDR2 FNYEAQ are derived from the germline V gene. Source material: peripheral blood mononuclear cells. Recombination linked TRBV7-6 to TRBJ1-2; possibly the D gene is TRBD1, per 5 matching bases. The TCR sequence derives from a man over 45 in good health. Some clones in this sample may be carry-over from other donors' samples. The nucleotides are TGTGCCAGCAGCTTAGATAAGCAGCCAGGGAATGGCTACACCTTC. It translates to CASSLDKQPGNGYTF. When the CDR3 is completed using the reference TRBV7-6 and TRBJ1-2 genes on either side, the full variable domain is GAGVSQSPRYKVTKRGQDVALRCDPISGHVSLYWYRQALGQGPEFLTYFNYEAQQDKSGLPNDRFSAERPEGSISTLTIQRTEQRDSAMYRCASSLDKQPGNGYTFGSGTRLTVV.